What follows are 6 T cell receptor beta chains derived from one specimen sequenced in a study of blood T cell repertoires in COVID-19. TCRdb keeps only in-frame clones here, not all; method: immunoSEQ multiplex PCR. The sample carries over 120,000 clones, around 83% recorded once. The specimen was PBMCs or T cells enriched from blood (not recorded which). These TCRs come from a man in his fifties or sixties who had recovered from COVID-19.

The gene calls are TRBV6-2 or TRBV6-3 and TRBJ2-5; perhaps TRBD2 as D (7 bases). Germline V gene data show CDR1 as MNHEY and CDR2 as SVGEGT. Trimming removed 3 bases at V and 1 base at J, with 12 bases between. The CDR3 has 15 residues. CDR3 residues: CASSYGGGRQETQYF. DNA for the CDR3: TGTGCCAGCAGTTATGGGGGGGGCCGCCAAGAGACCCAGTACTTC.

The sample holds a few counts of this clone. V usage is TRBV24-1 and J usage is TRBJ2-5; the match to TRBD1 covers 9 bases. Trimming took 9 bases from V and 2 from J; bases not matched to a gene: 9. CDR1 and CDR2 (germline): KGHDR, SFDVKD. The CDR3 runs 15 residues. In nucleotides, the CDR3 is TGTGCCACCGAAGACTCCGGACAGGGGCAAGAGACCCAGTACTTC. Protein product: CATEDSGQGQETQYF.

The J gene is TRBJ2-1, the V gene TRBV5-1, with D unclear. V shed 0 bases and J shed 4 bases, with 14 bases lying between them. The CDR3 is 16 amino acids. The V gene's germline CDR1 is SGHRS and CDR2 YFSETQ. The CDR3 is CASSLVTDKAYNEQFF. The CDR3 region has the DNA TGCGCCAGCAGCTTGGTAACAGACAAGGCTTACAATGAGCAGTTCTTC.

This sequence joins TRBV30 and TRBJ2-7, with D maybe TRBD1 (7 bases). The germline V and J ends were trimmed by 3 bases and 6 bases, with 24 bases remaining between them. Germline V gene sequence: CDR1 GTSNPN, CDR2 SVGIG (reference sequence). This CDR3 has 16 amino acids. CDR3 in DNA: TGTGCCTGGAGCGCCGCCGATGGGGATCAGGGGGGCGAGCAGTACTTC. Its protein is CAWSAADGDQGGEQYF.

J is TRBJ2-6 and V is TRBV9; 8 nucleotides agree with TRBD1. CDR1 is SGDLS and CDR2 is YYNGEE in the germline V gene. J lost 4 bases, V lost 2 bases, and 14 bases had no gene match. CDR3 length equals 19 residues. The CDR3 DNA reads TGTGCCAGCAGCGTTGCAGTAGGACAGGGATCATCCGGGGCCAACGTCCTGACTTTC. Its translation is CASSVAVGQGSSGANVLTF.

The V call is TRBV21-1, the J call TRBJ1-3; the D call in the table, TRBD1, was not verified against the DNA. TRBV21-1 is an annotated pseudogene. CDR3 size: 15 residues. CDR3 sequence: CASSKGGPSGNTIYF. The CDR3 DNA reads TGTGCCAGCAGCAAAGGTGGCCCCTCTGGAAACACCATATATTTT.